This section outlines one TCR beta chain sequence together with its context. Its specificity is not known. Clones were read by immunoSEQ multiplex PCR, and TCRdb kept only the in-frame ones, dropping some. Here the sample spans approximately 1.5 million clones, just under 99% being singletons. This entry belongs to a study of shared clonotypes between healthy human individuals. Study context: Plates per donor: three CD4 naive, three CD4 memory, two CD8 naive, one CD8 memory.

Looked up from germline, CDR1 is ENHRY and CDR2 is SYGVKD. This CDR3 has 11 amino acids. V lost 8 bases, J lost 8 bases, and 9 bases lay in between. CD4+ cell separation produced CD45RA+ naive and CD45RA-negative memory subsets. Findings of the study overall: Larger estimated richness was generally seen in naive subsets than in memory subsets.

Sequencing was performed on naive CD4+ T cells sorted from blood. Subset defined: CD45RA+ positively selected. This TCR came from a man younger than 45 in good health. This chain links TRBV10-3 with TRBJ2-2, with TRBD1 as a possible D gene (5 bases). CDR3 amino acids: CAIGAVGELFF. CDR3 DNA sequence: TGTGCCATCGGGGCAGTAGGGGAGCTGTTTTTT.